This TCR beta chain was observed in a study of blood T cells in healthy people across ages (dated by TCRdb to about 2015). A note on the overall study: Template switching captured roughly one uniquely barcoded TCR beta cDNA molecule per two T cells in model experiments. The study measured age-related changes in TCR beta repertoire diversity using deep sequencing normalized with unique cDNA molecular identifiers. To avoid experimental bias, donors of different ages were spread randomly across the sequencing lanes. The donors were divided into four age groups: young (average approximately 15 years), middle-aged (almost 40), aged (approximately 62) and long-lived (approximately 74). Two additional independent replicas of 1 million unique cDNA reads from the same blood draw were analyzed for two donors (one aged 18 to 30 and one aged 80 or older). Study-wide findings and limitations: Because the CMV infection status of the donors was unknown, age-related changes in expanded clonotypes may potentially have been confounded. As age increased, observed TCR beta diversity per million T cells dropped in a roughly linear way, and a significant reduction was already evident by age 40. The long-lived group showed more naive CD4+ T cells, fewer expanded clones and increased TCR diversity than the aged group, suggesting age selection. Bulk unsorted PBMC profiling prevented conclusive comparison of naive and antigen-experienced compartments. The percentage of naive T cells measured by flow cytometry correlated strongly with observed TCR beta diversity. Estimates of total diversity based on one million sequenced T cells were considered lower bounds and underestimates.

Turning to this clonotype: Its antigen is still unknown. No much larger clone exists at a distance of one base, and base qualities are not known.

The donors were 40 or so Caucasian individuals from Russia, aged roughly 6 to 100 years, who were systemically healthy. Around 10 milliliters of peripheral blood were collected from each donor into EDTA-treated Vacutainer tubes. Ficoll-Paque density-gradient centrifugation was used to isolate PBMCs, with at least 7 million per sample. Trizol reagent was used to extract total RNA from PBMCs, with at least 5 micrograms per sample. For every donor, flow cytometry on a PBMC aliquot measured the percentage of naive CD45RAhigh/CD27high T cells. Trimmed from V: 5 bases; trimmed from J: 5 bases; junction bases lacking a gene match: 7. From its cysteine to its phenylalanine, the CDR3 spans 14 amino acids. Only the CDR3 DNA is retained, 42 bases long and in frame from the first base. As encoded in the germline V gene, CDR1 is SGHTA while CDR2 is FQGNSA. Library construction relied on 5' RACE. The second PCR ran for roughly 6 to 11 cycles and used a J-beta primer mix along with a sample-barcoded 5' primer. A unique molecular identifier was introduced onto each TCR beta cDNA molecule by a template-switch 5' adaptor carrying 12 random nucleotides. At least 3 million CDR3-containing paired-end reads were obtained from each sample. First-strand cDNA synthesis was performed from all RNA using the Mint cDNA synthesis kit, with priming by a TRBC-specific oligonucleotide. Following uracil-DNA glycosylase treatment, a first 18-cycle PCR with universal primers M1SS and BC2_uni_R was performed on all cDNA. Turning to the authors' computational methods: For normalization, 1 million high-quality reads, each with a distinct molecular identifier, were randomly selected from each sample. Instead of being binned into consensus sequences, reads that shared molecular identifiers were thrown out. CDR3 identification, clonotype clustering and error correction used MiTCR with a Q25 quality threshold and the strictest error-elimination algorithm. Lower-bound total TCR beta diversity was estimated with a nonparametric unseen species model using Euler transformation. In-frame beta chains were kept once TCRdb had trimmed the public reads at Q25 with fastp and called clones with MiXCR. CDR3 protein sequences are deduplicated, and each keeps its most common genes and DNA. The V and J calls here are based on TCRdb, not the publication. The sample yields around 2 million distinct CDR3 sequences; 39% were counted once. Of the sample, roughly 23% falls within the top ten clones.

The sequencing input was blood. This clonotype was sampled from a human donor in good health. The receptor chain draws on TRBV7-2 and TRBJ1-1, with 8 bases matching TRBD1. The nucleotides read TGTGCCAGCAGCACCCAAACAGGGGGGACTGAAGCTTTCTTT. Translated, it reads CASSTQTGGTEAFF.